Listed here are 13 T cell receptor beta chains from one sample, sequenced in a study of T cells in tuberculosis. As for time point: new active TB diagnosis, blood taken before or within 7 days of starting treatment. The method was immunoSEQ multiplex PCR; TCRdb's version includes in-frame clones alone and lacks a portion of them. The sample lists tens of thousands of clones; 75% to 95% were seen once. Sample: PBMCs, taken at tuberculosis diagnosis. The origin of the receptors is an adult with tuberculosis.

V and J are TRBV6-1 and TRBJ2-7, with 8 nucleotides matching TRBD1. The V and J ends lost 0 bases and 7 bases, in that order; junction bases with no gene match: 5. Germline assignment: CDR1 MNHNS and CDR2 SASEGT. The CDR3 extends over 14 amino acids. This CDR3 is CASSEAWTGHEQYV. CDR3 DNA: TGTGCCAGCAGTGAAGCTTGGACAGGGCATGAGCAGTACGTC.

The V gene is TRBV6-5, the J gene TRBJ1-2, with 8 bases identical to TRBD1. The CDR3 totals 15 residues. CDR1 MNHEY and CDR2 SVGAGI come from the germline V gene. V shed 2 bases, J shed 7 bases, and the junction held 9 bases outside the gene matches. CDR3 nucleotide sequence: TGTGCCAGCAGTTACACGGACAGGGACTATGGTGGCTACACCTTC. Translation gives CASSYTDRDYGGYTF.

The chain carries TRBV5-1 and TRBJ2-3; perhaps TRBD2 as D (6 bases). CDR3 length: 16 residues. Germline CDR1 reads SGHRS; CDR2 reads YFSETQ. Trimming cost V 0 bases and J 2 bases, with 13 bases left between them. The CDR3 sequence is CASSLGVLAPTDTQYF. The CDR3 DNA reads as TGCGCCAGCAGCTTGGGGGTCCTAGCGCCCACAGATACGCAGTATTTT.

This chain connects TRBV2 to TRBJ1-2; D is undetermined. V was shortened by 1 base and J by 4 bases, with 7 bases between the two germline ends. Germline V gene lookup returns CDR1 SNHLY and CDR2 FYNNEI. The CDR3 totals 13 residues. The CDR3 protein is CASSEGQVYGYTF. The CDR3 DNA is TGTGCCAGCAGTGAAGGGCAGGTCTATGGCTACACCTTC.

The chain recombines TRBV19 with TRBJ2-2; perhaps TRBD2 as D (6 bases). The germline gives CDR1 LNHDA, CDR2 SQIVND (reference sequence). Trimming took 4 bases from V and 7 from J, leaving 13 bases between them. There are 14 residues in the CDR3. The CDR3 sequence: CASSTGGVGGELFF. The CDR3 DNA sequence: TGTGCCAGTAGTACCGGGGGTGTCGGCGGGGAGCTGTTTTTT.

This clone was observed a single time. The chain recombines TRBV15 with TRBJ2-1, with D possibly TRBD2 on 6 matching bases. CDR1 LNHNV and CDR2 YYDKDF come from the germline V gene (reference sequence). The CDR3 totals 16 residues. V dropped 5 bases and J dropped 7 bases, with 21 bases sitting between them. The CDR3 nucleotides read TGTGCCACCAGCCTGGCGGGGCTGGGACTTTGGAATGAGCAGTTCTTC. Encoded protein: CATSLAGLGLWNEQFF. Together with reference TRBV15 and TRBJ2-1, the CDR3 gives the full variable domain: DAMVIQNPRYQVTQFGKPVTLSCSQTLNHNVMYWYQQKSSQAPKLLFHYYDKDFNNEADTPDNFQSRRPNTSFCFLDIRSPGLGDTAMYLCATSLAGLGLWNEQFFGPGTRLTVL.

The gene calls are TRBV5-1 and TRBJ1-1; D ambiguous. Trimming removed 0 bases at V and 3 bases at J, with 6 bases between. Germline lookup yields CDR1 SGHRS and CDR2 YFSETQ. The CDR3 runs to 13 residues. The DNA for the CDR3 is TGCGCCAGCAGCTTGGATAGTCACACTGAAGCTTTCTTT. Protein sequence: CASSLDSHTEAFF.

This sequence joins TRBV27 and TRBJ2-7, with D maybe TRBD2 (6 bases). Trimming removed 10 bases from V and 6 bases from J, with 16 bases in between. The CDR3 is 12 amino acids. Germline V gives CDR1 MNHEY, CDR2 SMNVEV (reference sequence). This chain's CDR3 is CATSTSFGEQYV. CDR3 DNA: TGTGCCACCTCGACTAGTTTCGGCGAGCAGTACGTC.

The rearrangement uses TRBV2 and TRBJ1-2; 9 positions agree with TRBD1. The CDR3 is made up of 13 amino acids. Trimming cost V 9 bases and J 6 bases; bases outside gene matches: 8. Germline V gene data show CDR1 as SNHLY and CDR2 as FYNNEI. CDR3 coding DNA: TGTGCCAGTCAACAGGGGGCGCGCCATGGCTACACCTTC. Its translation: CASQQGARHGYTF.

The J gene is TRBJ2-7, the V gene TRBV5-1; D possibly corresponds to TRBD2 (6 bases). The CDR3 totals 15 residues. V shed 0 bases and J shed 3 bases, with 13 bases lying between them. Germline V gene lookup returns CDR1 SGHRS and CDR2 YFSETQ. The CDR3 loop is CASSLEVSGIYEQYF. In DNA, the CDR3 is TGCGCCAGCAGCTTGGAAGTTAGCGGAATCTACGAGCAGTACTTC.

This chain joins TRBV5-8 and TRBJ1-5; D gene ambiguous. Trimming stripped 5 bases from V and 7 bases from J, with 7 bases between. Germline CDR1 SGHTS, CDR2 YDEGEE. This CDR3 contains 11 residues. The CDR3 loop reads CASRGDQPQHF. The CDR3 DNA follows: TGTGCCAGCAGGGGAGACCAGCCCCAGCATTTT.

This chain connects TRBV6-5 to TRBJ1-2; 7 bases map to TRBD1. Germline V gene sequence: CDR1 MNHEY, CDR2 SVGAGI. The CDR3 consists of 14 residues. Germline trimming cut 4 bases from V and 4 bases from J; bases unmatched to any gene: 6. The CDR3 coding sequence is TGTGCCAGCAGTTTTAAGGGGGCGTTCTATGGCTACACCTTC. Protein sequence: CASSFKGAFYGYTF.

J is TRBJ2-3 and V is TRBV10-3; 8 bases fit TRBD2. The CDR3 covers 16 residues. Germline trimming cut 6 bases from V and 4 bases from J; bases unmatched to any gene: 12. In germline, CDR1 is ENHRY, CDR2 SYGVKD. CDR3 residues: CAISGPLAGGADTQYF. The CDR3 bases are TGTGCCATCAGCGGCCCCCTGGCGGGGGGAGCAGATACGCAGTATTTT.